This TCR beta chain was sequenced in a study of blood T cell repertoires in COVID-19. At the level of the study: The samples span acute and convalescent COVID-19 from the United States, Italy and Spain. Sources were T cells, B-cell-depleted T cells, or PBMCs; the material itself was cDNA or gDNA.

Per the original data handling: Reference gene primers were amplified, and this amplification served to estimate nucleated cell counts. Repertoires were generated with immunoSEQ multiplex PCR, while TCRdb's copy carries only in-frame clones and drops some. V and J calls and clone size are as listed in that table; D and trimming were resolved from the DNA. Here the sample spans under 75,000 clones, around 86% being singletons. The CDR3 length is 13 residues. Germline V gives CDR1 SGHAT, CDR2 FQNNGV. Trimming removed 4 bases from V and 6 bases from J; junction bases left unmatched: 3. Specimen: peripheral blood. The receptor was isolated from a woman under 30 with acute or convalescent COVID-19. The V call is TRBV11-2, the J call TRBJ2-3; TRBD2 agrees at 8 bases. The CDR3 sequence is CASSSGGGDTQYF. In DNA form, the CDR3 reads TGTGCCAGCAGCTCCGGGGGGGGTGATACGCAGTATTTT.